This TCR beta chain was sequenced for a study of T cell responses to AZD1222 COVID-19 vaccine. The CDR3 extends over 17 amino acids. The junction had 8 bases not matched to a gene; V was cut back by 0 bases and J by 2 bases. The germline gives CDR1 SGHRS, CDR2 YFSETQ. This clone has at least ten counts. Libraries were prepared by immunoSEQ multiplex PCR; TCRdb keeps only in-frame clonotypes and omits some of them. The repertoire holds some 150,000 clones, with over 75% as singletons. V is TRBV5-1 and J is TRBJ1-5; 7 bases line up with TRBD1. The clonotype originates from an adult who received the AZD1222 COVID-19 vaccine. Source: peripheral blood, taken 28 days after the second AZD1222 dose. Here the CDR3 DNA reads TGCGCCAGCAGCTTGGGCAGGGGGAGGATTGGCAATCAGCCCCAGCATTTT. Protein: CASSLGRGRIGNQPQHF.